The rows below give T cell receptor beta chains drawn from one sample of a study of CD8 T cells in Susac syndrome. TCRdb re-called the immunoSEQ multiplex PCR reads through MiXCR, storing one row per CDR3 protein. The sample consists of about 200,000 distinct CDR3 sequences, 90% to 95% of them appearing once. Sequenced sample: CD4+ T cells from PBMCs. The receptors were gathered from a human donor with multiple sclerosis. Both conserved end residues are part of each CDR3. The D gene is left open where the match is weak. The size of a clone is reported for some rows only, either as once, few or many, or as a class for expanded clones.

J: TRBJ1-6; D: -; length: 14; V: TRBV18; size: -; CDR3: CASSRTGDNSPLHF; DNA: TGTGCCAGCTCACGGACTGGAGATAATTCACCCCTCCACTTT
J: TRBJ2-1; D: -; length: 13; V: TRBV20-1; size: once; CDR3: CSASGVRINEQFF; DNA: TGCAGTGCTAGCGGGGTTAGGATCAATGAGCAGTTCTTC
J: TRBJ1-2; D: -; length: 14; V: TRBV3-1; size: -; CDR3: CASSQVDRGHGYTF; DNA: TGTGCCAGCAGCCAAGTCGACCGAGGACATGGCTACACCTTC
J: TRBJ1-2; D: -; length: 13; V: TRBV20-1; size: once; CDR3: CSAIDRGSYGYTF; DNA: TGCAGTGCTATAGACCGAGGGAGCTATGGCTACACCTTC
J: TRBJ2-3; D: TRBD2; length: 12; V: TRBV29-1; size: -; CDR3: CSVAGGPDTQYF; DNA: TGCAGCGTGGCGGGGGGACCAGATACGCAGTATTTT
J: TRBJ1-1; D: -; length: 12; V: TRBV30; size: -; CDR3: CAWSAGNTEAFF; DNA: TGTGCCTGGAGTGCAGGGAACACTGAAGCTTTCTTT
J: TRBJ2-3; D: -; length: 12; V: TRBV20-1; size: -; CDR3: CSARDQGQTQYF; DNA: TGCAGTGCTAGAGATCAAGGCCAGACGCAGTATTTT
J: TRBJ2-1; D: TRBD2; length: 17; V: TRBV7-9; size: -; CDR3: CASSLVTGGLAGNEQFF; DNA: TGTGCCAGCAGCTTAGTGACGGGAGGTCTTGCGGGCAATGAGCAGTTCTTC
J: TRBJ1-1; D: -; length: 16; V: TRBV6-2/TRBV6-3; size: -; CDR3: CASREEFRGPNTEAFF; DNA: TGTGCCAGCAGAGAGGAATTCAGGGGTCCGAACACTGAAGCTTTCTTT
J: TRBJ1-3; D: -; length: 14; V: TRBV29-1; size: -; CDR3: CSVESVESGNTIYF; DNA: TGCAGCGTGGAAAGCGTCGAGAGTGGAAACACCATATATTTT
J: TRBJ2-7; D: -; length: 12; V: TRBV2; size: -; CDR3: CASSGLGDEQYF; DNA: TGTGCCAGCAGTGGACTAGGGGACGAGCAGTACTTC
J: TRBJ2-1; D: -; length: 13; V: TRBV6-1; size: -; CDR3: CASSPTSWSEQFF; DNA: TGTGCCAGCAGTCCTACGAGCTGGTCCGAGCAGTTCTTC
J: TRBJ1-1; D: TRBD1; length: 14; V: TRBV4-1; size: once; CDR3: CASSQWDRGTEAFF; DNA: TGCGCCAGCAGCCAATGGGACAGGGGCACTGAAGCTTTCTTT
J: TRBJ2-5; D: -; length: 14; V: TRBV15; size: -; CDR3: CATAAGGREETQYF; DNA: TGTGCCACAGCGGCTGGGGGGAGAGAGGAGACCCAGTACTTC
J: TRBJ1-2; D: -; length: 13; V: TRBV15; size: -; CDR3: CATSRDYSYGYTF; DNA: TGTGCCACCAGCAGAGATTACAGCTATGGCTACACCTTC
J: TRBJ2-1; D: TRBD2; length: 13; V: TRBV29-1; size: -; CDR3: CSAGTSGYNEQFF; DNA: TGCAGCGCCGGGACTAGCGGATACAATGAGCAGTTCTTC
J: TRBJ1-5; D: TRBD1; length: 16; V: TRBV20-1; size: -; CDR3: CSATGQAFGSNQPQHF; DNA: TGCAGTGCTACCGGACAGGCCTTTGGTAGCAATCAGCCCCAGCATTTT
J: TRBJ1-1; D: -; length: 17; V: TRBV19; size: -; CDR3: CASSIIQNRLENTEAFF; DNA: TGTGCCAGTAGTATAATCCAAAATCGACTTGAGAACACTGAAGCTTTCTTT
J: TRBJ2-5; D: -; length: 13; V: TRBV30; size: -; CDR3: CAWSLGFQETQYF; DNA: TGTGCCTGGAGCCTAGGGTTCCAAGAGACCCAGTACTTC
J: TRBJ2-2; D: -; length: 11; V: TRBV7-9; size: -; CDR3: CARLNTGELFF; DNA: TGTGCCAGACTGAACACCGGGGAGCTGTTTTTT
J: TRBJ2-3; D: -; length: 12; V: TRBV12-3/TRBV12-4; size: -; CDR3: CASSFGGNTQYF; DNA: TGTGCCAGCAGTTTCGGGGGTAATACGCAGTATTTT
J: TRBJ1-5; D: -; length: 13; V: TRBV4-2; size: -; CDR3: CASSQAEDQPQHF; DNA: TGTGCCAGCAGCCAAGCCGAGGATCAGCCCCAGCATTTT
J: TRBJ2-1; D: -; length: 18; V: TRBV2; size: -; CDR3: CADQGARGRELLYNEQFF; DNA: TGTGCCGACCAAGGGGCCAGGGGACGGGAGTTGCTCTACAATGAGCAGTTCTTC
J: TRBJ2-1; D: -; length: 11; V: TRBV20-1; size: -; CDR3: CSAAHFHEQFF; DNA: TGCAGTGCTGCCCACTTCCATGAGCAGTTCTTC